These T cell receptor beta chains were read from a single sample in a study of blood T cell repertoires in COVID-19. Assay used: immunoSEQ multiplex PCR; TCRdb lists only in-frame clones, some missing. This sample has some 240,000 clones, with around four fifths found just once. What was sequenced was peripheral blood. The receptors were sampled from a woman in her sixties with active or convalescent COVID-19. CDR3s include the opening cysteine and the closing phenylalanine or tryptophan. A D gene is named only where the DNA matches it firmly. Expanded clones are given a class, and other clones once, few, many or no size at all.

TRBD2	TRBV9	TRBJ2-1	NA	CASSVASFGTPPSGKQFF	TGTGCCAGCAGCGTAGCCTCCTTCGGGACCCCACCGAGCGGGAAGCAGTTCTTC
TRBD1	TRBV19	TRBJ1-2	NA	CASSIDRGSYGYTF	TGTGCCAGTAGTATTGACAGGGGAAGCTATGGCTACACCTTC
NA	TRBV30	TRBJ1-1	NA	CAWMVQWNTEAFF	TGTGCCTGGATGGTTCAGTGGAACACTGAAGCTTTCTTT
NA	TRBV19	TRBJ1-3	NA	CASSSPAAPSSGNTIYF	TGTGCCAGTAGTTCCCCCGCGGCCCCATCTTCTGGAAACACCATATATTTT
NA	TRBV15	TRBJ1-1	NA	CATSIGRGETEAFF	TGTGCCACCAGCATCGGCAGGGGAGAGACTGAAGCTTTCTTT
TRBD1	TRBV29-1	TRBJ2-1	few	CSAGQGNEQFF	TGCAGCGCGGGACAGGGCAATGAGCAGTTCTTC
NA	TRBV12-3/TRBV12-4	TRBJ2-2	few	CASSLGRTGELFF	TGTGCCAGCAGTTTGGGGCGGACCGGGGAGCTGTTTTTT
TRBD2	TRBV19	TRBJ2-1	NA	CASSIVLAGGLGPYNEQFF	TGTGCCAGTAGTATAGTCCTAGCGGGGGGCTTGGGGCCCTACAATGAGCAGTTCTTC
NA	TRBV10-3	TRBJ1-1	NA	CASNGGSGAEAFF	TGTGCCTCCAATGGGGGATCAGGGGCTGAAGCTTTCTTT
NA	TRBV6-6	TRBJ1-2	NA	CASSPGTNYGYTF	TGTGCCAGCAGCCCCGGGACAAACTATGGCTACACCTTC
TRBD2	TRBV11-2	TRBJ2-1	NA	CASSAGGSSYNEQFF	TGTGCCAGCAGTGCGGGGGGTAGCTCCTACAATGAGCAGTTCTTC
TRBD1	TRBV10-3	TRBJ1-1	NA	CASTGALNTEAFF	TGTGCCTCGACAGGGGCTCTGAACACTGAAGCTTTCTTT
TRBD1	TRBV6-5	TRBJ2-1	NA	CASSSGGEQFF	TGTGCCAGCAGTTCAGGGGGCGAGCAGTTCTTC
NA	TRBV10-3	TRBJ1-6	NA	CATRLSSYNSPLHF	TGTGCCACCCGGTTAAGCTCCTATAATTCACCCCTCCACTTT
NA	TRBV4-3	TRBJ1-1	NA	CASSQEYSFVSVNTEAFF	TGCGCCAGCAGCCAAGAATACTCATTCGTTTCGGTGAACACTGAAGCTTTCTTT
NA	TRBV4-3	TRBJ1-1	few	CASSQVRAANTEAFF	TGCGCCAGCAGCCAAGTGAGGGCCGCGAACACTGAAGCTTTCTTT
NA	TRBV10-3	TRBJ1-1	NA	CAISEKGGENTEAFF	TGTGCCATCAGTGAGAAGGGGGGGGAGAACACTGAAGCTTTCTTT
NA	TRBV4-1	TRBJ1-6	NA	CASSQEPTAYNSPLHF	TGCGCCAGCAGCCAGGAACCGACAGCCTATAATTCACCCCTCCACTTT
NA	TRBV5-1	TRBJ1-1	NA	CASSLGTVNTEAFF	TGCGCCAGCAGCTTGGGGACAGTGAACACTGAAGCTTTCTTT